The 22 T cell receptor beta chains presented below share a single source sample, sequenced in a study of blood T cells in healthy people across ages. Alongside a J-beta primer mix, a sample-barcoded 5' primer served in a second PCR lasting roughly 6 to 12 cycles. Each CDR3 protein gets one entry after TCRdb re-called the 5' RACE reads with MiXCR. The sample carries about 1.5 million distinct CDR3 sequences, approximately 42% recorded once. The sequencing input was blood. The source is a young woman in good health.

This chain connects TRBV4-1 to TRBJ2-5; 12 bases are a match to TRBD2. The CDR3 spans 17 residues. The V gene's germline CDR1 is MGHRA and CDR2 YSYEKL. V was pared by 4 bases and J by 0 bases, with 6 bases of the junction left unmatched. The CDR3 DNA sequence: TGCGCCAGCAGCCCGGGACTAGCGGGTGGCTACCAAGAGACCCAGTACTTC. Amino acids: CASSPGLAGGYQETQYF.

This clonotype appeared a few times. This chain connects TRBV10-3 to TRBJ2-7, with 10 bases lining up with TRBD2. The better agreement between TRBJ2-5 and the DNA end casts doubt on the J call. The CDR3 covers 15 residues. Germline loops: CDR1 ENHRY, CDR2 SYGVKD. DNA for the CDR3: TGTGCCATCAGTGAACCAGCGGGGGGGAAAGAGACCCAGTACTTC. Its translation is CAISEPAGGKETQYF.

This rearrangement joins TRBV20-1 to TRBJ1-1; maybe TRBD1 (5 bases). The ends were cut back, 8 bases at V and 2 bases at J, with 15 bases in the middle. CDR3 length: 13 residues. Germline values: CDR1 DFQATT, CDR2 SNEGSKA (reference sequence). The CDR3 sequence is CSPSQGSNTEAFF. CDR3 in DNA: TGCAGTCCATCTCAGGGAAGTAACACTGAAGCTTTCTTT.

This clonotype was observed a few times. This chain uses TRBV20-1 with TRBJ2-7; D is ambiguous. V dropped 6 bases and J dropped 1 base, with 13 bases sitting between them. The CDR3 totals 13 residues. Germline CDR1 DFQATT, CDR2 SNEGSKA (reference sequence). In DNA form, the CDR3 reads TGCAGTGCACCCCGGACGGGTTCCTACGAGCAGTACTTC. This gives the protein CSAPRTGSYEQYF.

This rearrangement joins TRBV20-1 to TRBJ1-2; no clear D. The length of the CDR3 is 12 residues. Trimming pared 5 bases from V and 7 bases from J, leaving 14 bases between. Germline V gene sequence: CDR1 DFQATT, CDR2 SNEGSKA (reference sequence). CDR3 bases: TGCAGTGCTTCAGACACTCTGGCTGGCTACACCTTC. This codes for CSASDTLAGYTF.

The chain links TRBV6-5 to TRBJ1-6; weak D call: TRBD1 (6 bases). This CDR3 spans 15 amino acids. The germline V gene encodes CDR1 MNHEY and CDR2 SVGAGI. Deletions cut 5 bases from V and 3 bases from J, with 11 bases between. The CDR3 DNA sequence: TGTGCCAGCAGTGCTGAGGGACACTATAATTCACCCCTCCACTTT. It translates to CASSAEGHYNSPLHF.

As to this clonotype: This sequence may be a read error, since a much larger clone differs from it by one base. CDR3 region: CASSVRIQETQFF. The CDR3 DNA sequence: TGTGCCAGCAGTGTCCGGATCCAAGAGACCCAGTTCTTC. The chain recombines TRBV2 with TRBJ2-5; D remains ambiguous. The J call may be wrong; the DNA end is better matched by TRBJ2-1. This CDR3 contains 13 residues. Germline assignment: CDR1 SNHLY and CDR2 FYNNEI.

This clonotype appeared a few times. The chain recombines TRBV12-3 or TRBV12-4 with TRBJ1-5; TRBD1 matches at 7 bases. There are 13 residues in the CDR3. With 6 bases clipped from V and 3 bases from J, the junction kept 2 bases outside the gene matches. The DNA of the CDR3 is TGTGCCAGCAGCGGACAGGCCAATCAGCCCCAGCATTTT. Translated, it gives CASSGQANQPQHF.

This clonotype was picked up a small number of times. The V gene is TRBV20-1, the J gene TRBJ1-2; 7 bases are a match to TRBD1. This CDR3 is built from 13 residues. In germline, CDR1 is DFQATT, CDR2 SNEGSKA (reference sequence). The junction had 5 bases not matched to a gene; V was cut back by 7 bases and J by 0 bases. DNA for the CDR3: TGCAGTGTCCCGGGACAGTCTAACTATGGCTACACCTTC. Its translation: CSVPGQSNYGYTF.

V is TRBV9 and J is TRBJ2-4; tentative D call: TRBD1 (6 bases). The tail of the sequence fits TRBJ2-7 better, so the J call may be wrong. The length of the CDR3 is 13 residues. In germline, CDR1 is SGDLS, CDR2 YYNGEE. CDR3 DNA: TGTGCCAGCAGCTCAGGGGCTAGCAACGAGCAGTACTTC. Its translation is CASSSGASNEQYF.

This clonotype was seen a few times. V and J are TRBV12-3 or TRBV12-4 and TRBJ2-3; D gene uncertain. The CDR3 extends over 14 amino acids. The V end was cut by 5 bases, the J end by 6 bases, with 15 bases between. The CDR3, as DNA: TGTGCCAGCAGTCCCCCCCCTAACGCGGATACGCAGTATTTT. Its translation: CASSPPPNADTQYF.

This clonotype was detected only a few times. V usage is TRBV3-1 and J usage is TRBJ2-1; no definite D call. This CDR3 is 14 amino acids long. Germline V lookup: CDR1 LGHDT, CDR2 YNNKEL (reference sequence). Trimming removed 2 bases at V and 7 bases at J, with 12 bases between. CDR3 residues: CASSQTDWVNEQFF. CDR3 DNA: TGTGCCAGCAGCCAAACGGATTGGGTAAATGAGCAGTTCTTC.

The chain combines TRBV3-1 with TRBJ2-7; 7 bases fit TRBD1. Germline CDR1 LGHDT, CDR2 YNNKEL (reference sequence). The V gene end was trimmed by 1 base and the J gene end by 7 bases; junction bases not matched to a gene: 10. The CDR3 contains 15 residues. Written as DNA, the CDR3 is TGTGCCAGCAGCCAAGTGGGTGGGACAGCGAAGGAGCAGTACTTC. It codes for CASSQVGGTAKEQYF.

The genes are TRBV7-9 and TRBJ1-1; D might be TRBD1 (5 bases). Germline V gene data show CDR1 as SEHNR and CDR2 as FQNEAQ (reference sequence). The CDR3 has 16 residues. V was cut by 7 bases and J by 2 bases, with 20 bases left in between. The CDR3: CASILFAGAPNTEAFF. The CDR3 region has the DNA TGTGCCAGCATCCTATTCGCCGGGGCTCCTAACACTGAAGCTTTCTTT.

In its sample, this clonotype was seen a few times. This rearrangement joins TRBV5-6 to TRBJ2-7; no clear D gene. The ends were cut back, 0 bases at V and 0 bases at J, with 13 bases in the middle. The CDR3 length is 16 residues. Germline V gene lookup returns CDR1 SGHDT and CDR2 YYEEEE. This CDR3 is CASSLGAKRHSYEQYF. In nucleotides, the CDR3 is TGTGCCAGCAGCTTGGGCGCCAAAAGGCACTCCTACGAGCAGTACTTC.

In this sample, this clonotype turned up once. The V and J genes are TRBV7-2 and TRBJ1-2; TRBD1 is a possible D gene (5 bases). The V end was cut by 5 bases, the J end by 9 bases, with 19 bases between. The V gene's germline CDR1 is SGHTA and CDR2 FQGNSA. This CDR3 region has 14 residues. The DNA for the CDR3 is TGTGCCAGCAGCCCCGGCTCGGCGGGGGAATGCTACACCTTC. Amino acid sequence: CASSPGSAGECYTF.

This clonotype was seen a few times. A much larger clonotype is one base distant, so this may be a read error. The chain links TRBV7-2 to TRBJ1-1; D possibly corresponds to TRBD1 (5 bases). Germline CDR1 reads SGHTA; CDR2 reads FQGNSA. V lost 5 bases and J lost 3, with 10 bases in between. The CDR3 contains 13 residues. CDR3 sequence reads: CASSVEGYTEAFF. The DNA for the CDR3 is TGTGCCAGCAGCGTTGAGGGGTACACTGAAGCTTTCTTT.

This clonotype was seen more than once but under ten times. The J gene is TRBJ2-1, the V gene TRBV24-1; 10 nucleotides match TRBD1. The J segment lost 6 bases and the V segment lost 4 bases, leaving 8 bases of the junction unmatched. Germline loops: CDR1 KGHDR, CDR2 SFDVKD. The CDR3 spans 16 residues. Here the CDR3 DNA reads TGTGCCACCAGTGACCCGAGGACAGGGGGGGTCAATGAGCAGTTCTTC. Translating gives CATSDPRTGGVNEQFF.

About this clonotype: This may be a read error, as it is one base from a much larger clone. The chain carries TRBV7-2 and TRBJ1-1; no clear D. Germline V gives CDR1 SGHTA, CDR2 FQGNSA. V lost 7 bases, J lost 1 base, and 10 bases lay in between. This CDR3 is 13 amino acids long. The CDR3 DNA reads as TGTGCCAGCAAGGGTCAGACGAACACTGAAGCTTTCTTT. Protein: CASKGQTNTEAFF.

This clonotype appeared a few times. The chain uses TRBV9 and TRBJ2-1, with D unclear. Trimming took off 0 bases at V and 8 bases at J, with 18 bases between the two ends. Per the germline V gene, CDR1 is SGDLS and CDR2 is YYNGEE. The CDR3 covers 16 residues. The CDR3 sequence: CASSVDASPSMDEQFF. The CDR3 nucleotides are TGTGCCAGCAGCGTAGACGCCAGTCCCTCGATGGATGAGCAGTTCTTC.

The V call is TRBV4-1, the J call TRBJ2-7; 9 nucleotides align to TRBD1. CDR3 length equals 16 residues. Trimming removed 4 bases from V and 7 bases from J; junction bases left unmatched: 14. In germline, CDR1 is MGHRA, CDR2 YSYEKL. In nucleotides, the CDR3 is TGCGCCAGCAGCCCCAAAGGGACAGGGAGTTGGGAAGAGCAGTACTTC. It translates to CASSPKGTGSWEEQYF.

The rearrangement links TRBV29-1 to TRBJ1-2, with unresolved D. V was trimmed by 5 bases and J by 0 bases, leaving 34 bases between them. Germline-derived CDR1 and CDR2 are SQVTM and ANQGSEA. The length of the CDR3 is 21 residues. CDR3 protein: CSVQHARPRGQEGPANYGYTF. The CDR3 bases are TGCAGCGTTCAACACGCGAGGCCCCGAGGCCAGGAGGGCCCAGCTAACTATGGCTACACCTTC. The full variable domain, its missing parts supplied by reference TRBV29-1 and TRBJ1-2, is SAVISQKPSRDICQRGTSLTIQCQVDSQVTMMFWYRQQPGQSLTLIATANQGSEATYESGFVIDKFPISRPNLTFSTLTVSNMSPEDSSIYLCSVQHARPRGQEGPANYGYTFGSGTRLTVV.